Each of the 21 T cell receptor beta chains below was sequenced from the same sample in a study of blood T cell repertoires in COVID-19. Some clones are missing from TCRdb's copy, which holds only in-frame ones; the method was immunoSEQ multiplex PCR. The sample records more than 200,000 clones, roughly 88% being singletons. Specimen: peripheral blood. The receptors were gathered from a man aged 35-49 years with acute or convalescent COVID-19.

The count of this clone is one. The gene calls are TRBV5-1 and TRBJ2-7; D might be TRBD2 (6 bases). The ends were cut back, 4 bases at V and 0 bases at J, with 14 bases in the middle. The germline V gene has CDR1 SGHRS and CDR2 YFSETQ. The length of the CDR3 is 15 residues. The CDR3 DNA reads TGCGCCAGCAGCCTAGGGACTCCTTCCTCCTACGAGCAGTACTTC. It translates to CASSLGTPSSYEQYF. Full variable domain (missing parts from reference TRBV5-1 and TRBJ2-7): KAGVTQTPRYLIKTRGQQVTLSCSPISGHRSVSWYQQTPGQGLQFLFEYFSETQRNKGNFPGRFSGRQFSNSRSEMNVSTLELGDSALYLCASSLGTPSSYEQYFGPGTRLTVT.

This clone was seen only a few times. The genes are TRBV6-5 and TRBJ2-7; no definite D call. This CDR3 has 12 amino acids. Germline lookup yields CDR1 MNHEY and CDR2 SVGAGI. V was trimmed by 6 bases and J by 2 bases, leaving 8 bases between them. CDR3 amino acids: CASRRSPYEQYF. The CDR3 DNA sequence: TGTGCCAGCAGGAGGTCCCCCTACGAGCAGTACTTC.

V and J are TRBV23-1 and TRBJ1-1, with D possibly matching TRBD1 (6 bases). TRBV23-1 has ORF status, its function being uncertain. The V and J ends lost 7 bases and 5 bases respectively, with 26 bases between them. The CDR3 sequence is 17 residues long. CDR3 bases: TGCGCCAGCATCCTCCCTTACCGACAGGCGTGGGGGACTGAAGCTTTCTTT. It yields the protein CASILPYRQAWGTEAFF.

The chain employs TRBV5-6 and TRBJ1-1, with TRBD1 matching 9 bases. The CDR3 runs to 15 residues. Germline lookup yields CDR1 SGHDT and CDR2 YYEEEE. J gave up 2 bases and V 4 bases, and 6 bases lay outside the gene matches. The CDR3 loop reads CASSPRDRANTEAFF. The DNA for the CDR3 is TGTGCCAGCAGCCCGAGGGACAGGGCAAACACTGAAGCTTTCTTT.

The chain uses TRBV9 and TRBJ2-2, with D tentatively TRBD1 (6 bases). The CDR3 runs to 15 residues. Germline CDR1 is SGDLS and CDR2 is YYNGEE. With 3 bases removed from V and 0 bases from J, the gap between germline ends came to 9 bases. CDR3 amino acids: CASSGGQTNTGELFF. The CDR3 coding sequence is TGTGCCAGCAGCGGAGGACAGACGAACACCGGGGAGCTGTTTTTT.

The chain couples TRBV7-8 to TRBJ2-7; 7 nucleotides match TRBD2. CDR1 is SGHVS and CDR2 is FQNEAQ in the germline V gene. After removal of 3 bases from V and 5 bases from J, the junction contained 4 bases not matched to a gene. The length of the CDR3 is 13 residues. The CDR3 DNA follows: TGTGCCAGCAGCTTGCGGGAGCTCAACGAGCAGTACTTC. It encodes CASSLRELNEQYF.

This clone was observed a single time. The CDR3 coding sequence is TGTGCCAGCACCCCAGCGGGAGGGCTATACGAGCAGTACTTC. This encodes CASTPAGGLYEQYF. The J gene is TRBJ2-7, the V gene TRBV2; 10 bases fit TRBD2. The CDR3 totals 14 residues. With 7 bases clipped from V and 4 bases from J, the junction kept 7 bases outside the gene matches. The germline V gene has CDR1 SNHLY and CDR2 FYNNEI.

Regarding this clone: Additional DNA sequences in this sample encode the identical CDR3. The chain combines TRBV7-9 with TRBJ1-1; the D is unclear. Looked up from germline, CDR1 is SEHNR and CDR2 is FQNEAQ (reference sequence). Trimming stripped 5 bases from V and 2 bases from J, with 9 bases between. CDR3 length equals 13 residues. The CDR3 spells CASSLTVNTEAFF. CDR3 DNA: TGTGCCAGCAGCCTAACAGTAAACACTGAAGCTTTCTTT. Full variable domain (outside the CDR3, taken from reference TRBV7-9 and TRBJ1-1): DTGVSQNPRHKITKRGQNVTFRCDPISEHNRLYWYRQTLGQGPEFLTYFQNEAQLEKSRLLSDRFSAERPKGSFSTLEIQRTEQGDSAMYLCASSLTVNTEAFFGQGTRLTVV.

CDR3 bases: TGTGCCTGGAGTGTTTCCCTAGACCAAGAGACCCAGTACTTC. Translation: CAWSVSLDQETQYF. This sequence joins TRBV30 and TRBJ2-5, with no clear D. Trimming cost V 0 bases and J 0 bases, with 8 bases left between them. The germline gives CDR1 GTSNPN, CDR2 SVGIG (reference sequence). This CDR3 has 14 residues.

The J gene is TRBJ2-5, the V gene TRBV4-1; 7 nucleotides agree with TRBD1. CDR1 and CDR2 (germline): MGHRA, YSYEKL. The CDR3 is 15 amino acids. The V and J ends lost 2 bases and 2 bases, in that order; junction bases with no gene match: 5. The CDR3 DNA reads TGCGCCAGCAGCCAAACAGGGGTGTGGCAAGAGACCCAGTACTTC. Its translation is CASSQTGVWQETQYF.

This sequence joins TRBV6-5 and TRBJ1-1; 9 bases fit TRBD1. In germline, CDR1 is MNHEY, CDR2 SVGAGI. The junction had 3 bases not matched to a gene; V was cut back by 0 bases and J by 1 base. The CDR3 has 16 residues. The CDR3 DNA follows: TGTGCCAGCAGTTACTCGGGACAGGGCCCGAACACTGAAGCTTTCTTT. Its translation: CASSYSGQGPNTEAFF.

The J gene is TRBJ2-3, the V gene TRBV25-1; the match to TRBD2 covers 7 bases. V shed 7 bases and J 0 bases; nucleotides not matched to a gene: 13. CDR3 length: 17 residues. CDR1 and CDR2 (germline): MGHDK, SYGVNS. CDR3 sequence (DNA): TGTGCCAGCACTCCTATGGGGGGAGGGTTTAGCACAGATACGCAGTATTTT. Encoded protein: CASTPMGGGFSTDTQYF.

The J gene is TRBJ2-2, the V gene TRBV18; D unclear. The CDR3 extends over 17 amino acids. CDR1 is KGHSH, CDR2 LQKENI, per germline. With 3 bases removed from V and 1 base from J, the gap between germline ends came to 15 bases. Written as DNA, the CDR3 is TGTGCCAGCTCACCCAGACACCGATTACTGAACACCGGGGAGCTGTTTTTT. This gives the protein CASSPRHRLLNTGELFF.

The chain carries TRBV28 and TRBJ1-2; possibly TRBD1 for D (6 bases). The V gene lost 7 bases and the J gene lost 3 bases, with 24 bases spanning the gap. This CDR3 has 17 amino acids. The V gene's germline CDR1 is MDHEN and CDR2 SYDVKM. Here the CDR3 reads CASTPRRGGSLDYGYTF. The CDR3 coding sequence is TGTGCCAGCACCCCACGCCGGGGGGGCTCTCTGGACTATGGCTACACCTTC.

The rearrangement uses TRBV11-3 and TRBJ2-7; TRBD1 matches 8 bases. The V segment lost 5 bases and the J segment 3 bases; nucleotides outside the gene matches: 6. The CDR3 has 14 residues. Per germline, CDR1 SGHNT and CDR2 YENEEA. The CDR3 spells CASSPDRGSYEQYF. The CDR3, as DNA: TGTGCCAGCAGCCCAGACAGGGGTAGCTACGAGCAGTACTTC.

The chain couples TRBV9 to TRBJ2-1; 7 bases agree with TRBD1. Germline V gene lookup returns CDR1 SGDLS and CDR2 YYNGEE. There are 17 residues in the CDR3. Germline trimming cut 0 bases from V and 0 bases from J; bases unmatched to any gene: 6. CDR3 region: CASSVGEGALSYNEQFF. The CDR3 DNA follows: TGTGCCAGCAGCGTAGGAGAGGGGGCCCTCTCCTACAATGAGCAGTTCTTC.

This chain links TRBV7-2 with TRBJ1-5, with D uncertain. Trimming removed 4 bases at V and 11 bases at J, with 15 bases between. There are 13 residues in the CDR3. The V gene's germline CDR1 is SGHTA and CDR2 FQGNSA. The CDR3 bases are TGTGCCAGCAGCTCTGAAGGAAGGAGTGCCCAGCATTTT. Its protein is CASSSEGRSAQHF.

In DNA form, the CDR3 reads TGTGCCAGCAGCTTACTAGCGGGAACCTACGAGCAGTACTTC. Residues: CASSLLAGTYEQYF. The chain joins TRBV5-6 to TRBJ2-7, with TRBD2 matching 10 bases. V lost 2 bases to trimming and J lost 2 bases; unmatched junction nucleotides: 1. Germline V gene lookup returns CDR1 SGHDT and CDR2 YYEEEE. The CDR3 extends over 14 amino acids.

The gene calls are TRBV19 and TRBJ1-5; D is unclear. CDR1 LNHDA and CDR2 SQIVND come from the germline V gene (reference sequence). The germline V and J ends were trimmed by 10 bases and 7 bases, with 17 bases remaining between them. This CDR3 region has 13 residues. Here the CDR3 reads CATTDRRGQPQHF. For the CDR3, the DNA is TGTGCCACAACCGACCGACGCGGGCAGCCCCAGCATTTT.

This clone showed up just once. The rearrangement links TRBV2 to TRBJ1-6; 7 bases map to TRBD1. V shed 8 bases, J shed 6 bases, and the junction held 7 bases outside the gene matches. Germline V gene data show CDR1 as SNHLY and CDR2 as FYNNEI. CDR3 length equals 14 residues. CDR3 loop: CASGLRDSNSPLHF. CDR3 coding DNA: TGTGCCAGCGGCCTCCGGGACAGTAATTCACCCCTCCACTTT.

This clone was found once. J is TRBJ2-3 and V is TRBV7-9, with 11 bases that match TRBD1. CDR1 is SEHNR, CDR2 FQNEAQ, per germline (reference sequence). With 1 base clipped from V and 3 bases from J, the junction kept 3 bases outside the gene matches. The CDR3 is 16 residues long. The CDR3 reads CASSLGRDRGTDTQYF. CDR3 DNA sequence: TGTGCCAGCAGCTTAGGCCGGGACAGGGGGACAGATACGCAGTATTTT.